These 4 T cell receptor beta chains were all obtained from the same sample, sequenced in a study of T cell repertoires in enteric fever (dated by TCRdb to the late 2010s). Sequenced on an Illumina MiSeq. TCRdb trimmed public reads at Q25 via fastp, called clones via MiXCR and kept in-frame beta chains. All rows with the same CDR3 protein become a single entry with the most common DNA and genes. This sample has under 2,000 distinct CDR3 sequences in its table, and 30% to 45% of those were observed once. The ten biggest clones cover 18% of the sample. Sequencing was done on a sample of CCR7- CD38- CD4+ T cells from PBMCs. These TCRs come from a human donor with Salmonella enteric fever, either typhoid or paratyphoid (not recorded which).

The genes are TRBV5-1 and TRBJ2-3, with D perhaps being TRBD1 or TRBD2 (6 bases each). This CDR3 has 16 residues. V lost 3 bases and J 2 bases, leaving 16 bases between the germline ends. Germline values: CDR1 SGHRS, CDR2 YFSETQ. The CDR3 here is CASSSAGDFYTDTQYF. The CDR3 DNA reads as TGCGCCAGCAGCTCGGCAGGGGACTTCTACACAGATACGCAGTATTTT. Full variable domain (outside the CDR3, taken from reference TRBV5-1 and TRBJ2-3): KAGVTQTPRYLIKTRGQQVTLSCSPISGHRSVSWYQQTPGQGLQFLFEYFSETQRNKGNFPGRFSGRQFSNSRSEMNVSTLELGDSALYLCASSSAGDFYTDTQYFGPGTRLTVL.

The chain uses TRBV5-1 and TRBJ1-2; 11 bases agree with TRBD1. CDR1 is SGHRS and CDR2 is YFSETQ in the germline V gene. Losses at the gene ends were 4 bases for V and 4 bases for J; bases not matched to a gene: 6. This CDR3 is built from 15 residues. The chain's CDR3 is CASSEGQGATYGYTF. The CDR3, as DNA: TGCGCCAGCAGCGAAGGACAGGGGGCGACCTATGGCTACACCTTC.

CDR3 DNA sequence: TGCGCCAGCAGCAGACTGGACAGAGCCTACGAGCAGTACTTC. The encoded protein is CASSRLDRAYEQYF. The J gene is TRBJ2-7, the V gene TRBV5-1, with TRBD1 as a possible D gene (6 bases). Between the trimmed V and J ends, which lost 4 bases and 2 bases, there was a span of 13 bases. The CDR3 extends over 14 amino acids. Germline assignment: CDR1 SGHRS and CDR2 YFSETQ.

Details on this clonotype: The germline gene is not matched at one end of the junction; a read error may be the cause. V gene TRBV5-1 combines with J gene TRBJ2-1; 8 bases are shared with TRBD1. Germline CDR1 SGHRS, CDR2 YFSETQ. The CDR3 totals 16 residues. The CDR3 loop is CAGSLGDRLDNNEQFF. The CDR3 nucleotides read TGCGCCGGCAGCTTGGGGGACAGGCTCGATAACAATGAGCAGTTCTTC.